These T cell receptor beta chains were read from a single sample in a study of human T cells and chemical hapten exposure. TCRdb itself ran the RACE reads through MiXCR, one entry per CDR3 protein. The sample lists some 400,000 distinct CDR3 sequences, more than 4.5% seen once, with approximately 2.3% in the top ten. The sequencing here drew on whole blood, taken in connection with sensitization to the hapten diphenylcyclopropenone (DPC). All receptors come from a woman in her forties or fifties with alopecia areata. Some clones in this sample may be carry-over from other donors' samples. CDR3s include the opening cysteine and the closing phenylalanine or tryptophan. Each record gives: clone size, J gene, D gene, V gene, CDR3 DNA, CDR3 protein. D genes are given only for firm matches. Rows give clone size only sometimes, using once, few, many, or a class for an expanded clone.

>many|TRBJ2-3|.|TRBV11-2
TGTGCCAGCAGCCTAGACGGAGTTACGCAGTATTTT
CASSLDGVTQYF
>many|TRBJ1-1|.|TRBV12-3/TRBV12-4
TGTGCCAGCAGTACAGGGATGAGCACTGAAGCTTTCTTT
CASSTGMSTEAFF
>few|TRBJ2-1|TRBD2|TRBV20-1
TGCAGTGCTAGTGAACTAGCGGGAGAAGATGAGCAGTTCTTC
CSASELAGEDEQFF
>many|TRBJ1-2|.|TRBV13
TGTGCCAGCAGCTCAGGGATAAGCAATGGCTACACCTTC
CASSSGISNGYTF
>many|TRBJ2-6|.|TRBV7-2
TGTGCCAGCAGCTTAGCGTCTGGGGCCAACGTCCTGACTTTC
CASSLASGANVLTF
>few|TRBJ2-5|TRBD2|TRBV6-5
TGTGCCAGCAGTTACCAATCCACGGTCGGTCGCTACACGGGGGGAGAGACCCAGTACTTC
CASSYQSTVGRYTGGETQYF
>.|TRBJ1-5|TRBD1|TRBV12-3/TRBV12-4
TGTGCCAGCACCATCGACAGGGGGATTCAGCCCCAGCATTTT
CASTIDRGIQPQHF
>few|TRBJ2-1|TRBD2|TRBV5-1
TGCGCCAGCAGCTTGAGGGTAGCGGGAGTATTTGAGCAGTTCTTC
CASSLRVAGVFEQFF
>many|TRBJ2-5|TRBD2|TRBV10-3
TGTACCCCGATCTACCCGGCTAGCGGGAGGGAGGAGACCCAGTACTTC
CTPIYPASGREETQYF
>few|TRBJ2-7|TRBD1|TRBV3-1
TGTGCCAGCAGCCAAGATGCCTTACAGGGGGGTTACGAGCAGTACTTC
CASSQDALQGGYEQYF
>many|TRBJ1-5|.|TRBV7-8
TGTGCCAGCAGCAAGCGGGTAGACGGCAATCAGCCCCAGCATTTT
CASSKRVDGNQPQHF
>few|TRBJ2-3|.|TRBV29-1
TGCAGCGTTGGGCGAGGTGAGGGCACAGATACGCAGTATTTT
CSVGRGEGTDTQYF
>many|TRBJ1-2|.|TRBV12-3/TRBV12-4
TGTGCCAGCAGTACCCGATGGGGTTCCACCTTC
CASSTRWGSTF
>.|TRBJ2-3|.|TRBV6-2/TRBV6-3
TGTGCCAGCCAAAGGCCGACGGATACGCAGTATTTT
CASQRPTDTQYF
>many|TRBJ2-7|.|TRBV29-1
TGCAGCGTTGCACGGGTTGATGACGAGCAGTACTTC
CSVARVDDEQYF
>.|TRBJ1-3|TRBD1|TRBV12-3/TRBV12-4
TGTGCCAGCACCTTTGGAGACAGGGAGAACTCTGGAAACACCATATATTTT
CASTFGDRENSGNTIYF
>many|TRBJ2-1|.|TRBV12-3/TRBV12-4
TGTGCCAGCAGCCTTAGGACAGCATACAATGAGCAGTTCTTC
CASSLRTAYNEQFF
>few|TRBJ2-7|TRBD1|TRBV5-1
TGCGCCAGCAGCCCAATAACAGGGGGCTTGGACGAGCAGTACTTC
CASSPITGGLDEQYF
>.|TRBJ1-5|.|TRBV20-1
TGCAGTGCTAGAGAGCCGGGCCAGTCTAATCAGCCCCAGCATTTT
CSAREPGQSNQPQHF
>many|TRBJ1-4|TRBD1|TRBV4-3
TGCGCCAGCAGCCAAAACGTGCAGGGGGCGAAGAGTGAAAAACTGTTTTTT
CASSQNVQGAKSEKLFF
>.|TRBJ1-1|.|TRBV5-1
TGCGCCAGCGGGACGGATGTATCGATGACTGAAGCTTTCTTT
CASGTDVSMTEAFF
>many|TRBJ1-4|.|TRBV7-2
TGTGCCAGCAGCTTGGGACGGCTTAATGAAAAACTGTTTTTT
CASSLGRLNEKLFF
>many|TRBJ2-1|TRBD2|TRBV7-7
TGTGCCAGCAGCTTCCGAGCGGGAGGGGAGGACAATGAGCAGTTCTTC
CASSFRAGGEDNEQFF
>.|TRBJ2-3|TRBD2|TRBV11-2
TGTGCCAGCAGCGAGGGACTAGCGGGAGTCGGCACAGATACGCAGTATTTT
CASSEGLAGVGTDTQYF
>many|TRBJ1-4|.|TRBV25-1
TGTGCCAGCAGTGATGAGGGAGAAAAACTGTTTTTT
CASSDEGEKLFF
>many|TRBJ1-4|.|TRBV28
TGTGCCAGCAGAGAGAGTAATGAAAAACTGTTTTTT
CASRESNEKLFF
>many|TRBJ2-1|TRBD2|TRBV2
TGTGCCAGCAGCCCTCGTACTAGCGGGGGGGCTGGGGAGCAGTTCTTC
CASSPRTSGGAGEQFF
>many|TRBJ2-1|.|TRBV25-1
TGTGCCAGCAGTCCGCCGGGAACCCTCAATGAGCAGTTCTTC
CASSPPGTLNEQFF
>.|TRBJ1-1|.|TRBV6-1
TGTGCCAGCAGCCCGATTTGGGAGGGCACTGAAGCTTTCTTT
CASSPIWEGTEAFF
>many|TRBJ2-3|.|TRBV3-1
TGTGCCAGCAGCCCGATCGCGGGGACTCTTTTGGAAGATACGCAGTATTTT
CASSPIAGTLLEDTQYF
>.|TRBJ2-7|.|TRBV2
TGTGCCAGCACAAACAGGGTCTCCTACGAGCAGTACTTC
CASTNRVSYEQYF
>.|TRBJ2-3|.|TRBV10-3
TGTGCCATCAGTGAAACGGGGGGTGGCTGGGGGCAAAGCACAGATACGCAGTATTTT
CAISETGGGWGQSTDTQYF
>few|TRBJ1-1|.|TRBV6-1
TGTGCCAGCAGCGCCGTTTCGGGCGCCTCGAACACTGAAGCTTTCTTT
CASSAVSGASNTEAFF
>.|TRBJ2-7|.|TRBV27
TGTGCCAGCAGCTTAGAAGGGGTCGAGCAGTACTTC
CASSLEGVEQYF
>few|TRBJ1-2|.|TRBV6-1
TGTGCCGCGGGACGGCTTGTCTATGGCTACACCTTC
CAAGRLVYGYTF
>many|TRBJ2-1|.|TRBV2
TGTGCCAGCCCAGGGTTGTCTGAGCAGTTCTTC
CASPGLSEQFF
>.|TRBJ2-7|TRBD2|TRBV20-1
TGCAGTGCTAGAGTGGCGGGAGTAAGGGCCGAGCAGTACTTC
CSARVAGVRAEQYF
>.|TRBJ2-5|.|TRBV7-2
TGTGCCAGCAGCTTAGGGCTACGAGAGACCCAGTACTTC
CASSLGLRETQYF
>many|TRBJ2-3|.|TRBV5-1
TGCGCCAGCAGCTTGGTAGAGGACACAGATACGCAGTATTTT
CASSLVEDTDTQYF
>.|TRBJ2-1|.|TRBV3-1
TGTGCCAGCAGCCAAGGAACAGGACTGAGCTCCTACAATGAGCAGTTCTTC
CASSQGTGLSSYNEQFF
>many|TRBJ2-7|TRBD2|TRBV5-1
TGCGCCAGCAGCGCCCCACTAGCGGGAGCATCCCACGAGCAGTACTTC
CASSAPLAGASHEQYF
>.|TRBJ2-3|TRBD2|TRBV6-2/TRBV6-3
TGTGCCAGCACGGAGCAGAGCGGGAATTGGTATACGCAGTATTTT
CASTEQSGNWYTQYF
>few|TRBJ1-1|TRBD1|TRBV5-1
TGCGCCAGCAGCCCGGGACAGGGACGACCGGACACTGAAGCTTTCTTT
CASSPGQGRPDTEAFF
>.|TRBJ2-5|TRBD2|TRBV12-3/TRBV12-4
TGTGCCAGCAGTTTGGCACTAGCGGGAACAGAGACCCAGTACTTC
CASSLALAGTETQYF
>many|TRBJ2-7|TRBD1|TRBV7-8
TGTGCCAGCAGCTTACCCCGGACAGGCTTAAGAACCTACGAGCAGTACTTC
CASSLPRTGLRTYEQYF
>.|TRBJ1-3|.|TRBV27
TGTGCCATCGTTGGGGCGACAGGAAACTCTGGAAACACCATATATTTT
CAIVGATGNSGNTIYF
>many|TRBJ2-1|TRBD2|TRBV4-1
TGCGCCAGCAGCCAACTGACTAGCGGGAGAGGCGAGCAGTTCTTC
CASSQLTSGRGEQFF
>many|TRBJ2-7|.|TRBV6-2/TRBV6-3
TGTGCCAGCACCTACGGCCTAGTCTACGAGCAGTACTTC
CASTYGLVYEQYF
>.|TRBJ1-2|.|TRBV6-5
TGTGCCAGCAGCCCGGGTTACAGGGTTAGGGACTATGGCTACACCTTC
CASSPGYRVRDYGYTF